This TCR beta chain was recovered during a study of T cells in Graves' hyperthyroidism and ophthalmopathy. Background on the study: Initial diagnosis, before any treatment, was when peripheral blood was collected.

RNA transcripts yielded amplified TCR beta CDR3 regions. Initially, a first-round RT-PCR of the TCR CDR3 employed the HTBI primer set. TCRdb called the multiplex PCR reads again in MiXCR, with one record for every CDR3 protein. The table lists under 350,000 distinct CDR3 sequences, roughly 13% of them singletons. V lost 4 bases to trimming and J lost 4 bases, with 11 bases between them. The CDR3 has 13 amino acids. CDR1 is SGDLS and CDR2 is YYNGEE in the germline V gene. Exclusion of patients followed from uncontrolled infection, other autoimmune disease, pregnancy or lactation. This clonotype was seen many times. Its antigen is undetermined. Findings and caveats of the study: Blood samples included most of the expanded thyroid clonotypes exceeding 0.001.

The clonotype originates from a woman aged 35 to 49 with Graves' ophthalmopathy. The chain recombines TRBV9 with TRBJ1-1, with D possibly matching TRBD1 (6 bases). The sample was blood. The CDR3 region is CASSINRATEAFF. The CDR3 DNA reads TGTGCCAGCAGCATAAACAGGGCCACTGAAGCTTTCTTT.